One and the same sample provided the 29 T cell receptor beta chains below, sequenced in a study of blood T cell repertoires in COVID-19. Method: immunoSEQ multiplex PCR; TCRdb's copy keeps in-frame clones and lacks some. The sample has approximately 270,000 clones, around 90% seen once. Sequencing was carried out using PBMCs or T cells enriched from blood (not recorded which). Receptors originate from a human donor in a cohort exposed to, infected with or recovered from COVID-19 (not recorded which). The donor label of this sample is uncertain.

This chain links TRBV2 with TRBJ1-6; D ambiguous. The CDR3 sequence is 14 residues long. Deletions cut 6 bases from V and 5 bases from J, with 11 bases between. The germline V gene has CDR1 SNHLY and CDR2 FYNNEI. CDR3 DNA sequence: TGTGCCAGCAGAGGAGGGAGGAATAATTCACCCCTCCACTTT. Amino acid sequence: CASRGGRNNSPLHF.

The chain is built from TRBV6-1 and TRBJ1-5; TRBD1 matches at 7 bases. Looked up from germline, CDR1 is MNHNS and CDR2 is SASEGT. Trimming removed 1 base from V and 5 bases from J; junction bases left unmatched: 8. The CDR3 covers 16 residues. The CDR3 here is CASSEEEGAGDQPQHF. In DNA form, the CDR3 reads TGTGCCAGCAGTGAAGAGGAGGGGGCAGGGGATCAGCCCCAGCATTTT.

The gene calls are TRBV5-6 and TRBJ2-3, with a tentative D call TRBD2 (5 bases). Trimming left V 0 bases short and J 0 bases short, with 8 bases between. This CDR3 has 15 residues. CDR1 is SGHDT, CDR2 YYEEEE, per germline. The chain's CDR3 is CASSLDGVSTDTQYF. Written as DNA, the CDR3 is TGTGCCAGCAGCTTGGACGGGGTGAGCACAGATACGCAGTATTTT.

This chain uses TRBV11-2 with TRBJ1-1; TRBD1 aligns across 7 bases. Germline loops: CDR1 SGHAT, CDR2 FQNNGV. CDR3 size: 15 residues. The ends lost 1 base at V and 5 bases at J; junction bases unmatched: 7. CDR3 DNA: TGTGCCAGCAGCTTAGGACAGGGAGGTTGGACTGAAGCTTTCTTT. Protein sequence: CASSLGQGGWTEAFF.

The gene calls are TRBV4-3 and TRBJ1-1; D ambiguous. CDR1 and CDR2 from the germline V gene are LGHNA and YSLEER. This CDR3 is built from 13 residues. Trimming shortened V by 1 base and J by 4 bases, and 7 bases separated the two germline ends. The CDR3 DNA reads TGCGCCAGCAGCCAAGGAGGGAGCACTGAAGCTTTCTTT. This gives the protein CASSQGGSTEAFF.

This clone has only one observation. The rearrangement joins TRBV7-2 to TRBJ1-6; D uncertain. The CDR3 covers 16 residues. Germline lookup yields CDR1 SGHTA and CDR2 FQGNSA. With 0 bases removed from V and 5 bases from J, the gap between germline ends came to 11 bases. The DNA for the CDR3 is TGTGCCAGCAGCTTAGCACCTCCGGGTAATAATTCACCCCTCCACTTT. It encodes CASSLAPPGNNSPLHF.

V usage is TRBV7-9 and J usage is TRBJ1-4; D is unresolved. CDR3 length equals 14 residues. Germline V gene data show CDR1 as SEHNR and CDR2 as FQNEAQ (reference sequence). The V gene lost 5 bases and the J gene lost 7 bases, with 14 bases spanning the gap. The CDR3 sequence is CASSLREASEKLFF. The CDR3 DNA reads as TGTGCCAGCAGCCTTCGGGAGGCTAGTGAAAAACTGTTTTTT.

CDR3 sequence reads: CASSSGTGGPGANVLTF. The CDR3 region has the DNA TGTGCCAGCAGCTCCGGGACAGGGGGTCCGGGGGCCAACGTCCTGACTTTC. This rearrangement joins TRBV5-4 to TRBJ2-6; 11 positions agree with TRBD1. Germline lookup yields CDR1 SGHNT and CDR2 YYREEE (reference sequence). V was clipped by 3 bases and J by 4 bases; unmatched bases: 6. CDR3 length equals 17 residues. The variable domain in full, completed from reference TRBV5-4 and TRBJ2-6, reads ETGVTQSPTHLIKTRGQQVTLRCSSQSGHNTVSWYQQALGQGPQFIFQYYREEENGRGNFPPRFSGLQFPNYSSELNVNALELDDSALYLCASSSGTGGPGANVLTFGAGSRLTVL.

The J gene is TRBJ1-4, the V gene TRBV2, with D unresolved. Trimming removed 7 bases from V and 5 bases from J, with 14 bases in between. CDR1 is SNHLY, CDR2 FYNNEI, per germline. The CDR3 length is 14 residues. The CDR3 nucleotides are TGTGCCAGCACGGCTCAGGTTCAAAATGAAAAACTGTTTTTT. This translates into CASTAQVQNEKLFF.

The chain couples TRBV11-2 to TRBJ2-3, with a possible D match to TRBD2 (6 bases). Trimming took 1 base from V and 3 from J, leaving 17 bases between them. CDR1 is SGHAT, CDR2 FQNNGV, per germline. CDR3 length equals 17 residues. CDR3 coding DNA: TGTGCCAGCAGCTTAGGGGGGTGGGAGGTTCGGACAGATACGCAGTATTTT. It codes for CASSLGGWEVRTDTQYF.

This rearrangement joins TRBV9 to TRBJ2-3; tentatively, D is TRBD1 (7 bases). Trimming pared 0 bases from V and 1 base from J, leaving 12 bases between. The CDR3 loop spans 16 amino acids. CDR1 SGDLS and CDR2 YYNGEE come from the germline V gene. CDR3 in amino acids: CASSVVQGGRTDTQYF. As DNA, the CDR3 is TGTGCCAGCAGCGTAGTGCAGGGGGGTCGCACAGATACGCAGTATTTT.

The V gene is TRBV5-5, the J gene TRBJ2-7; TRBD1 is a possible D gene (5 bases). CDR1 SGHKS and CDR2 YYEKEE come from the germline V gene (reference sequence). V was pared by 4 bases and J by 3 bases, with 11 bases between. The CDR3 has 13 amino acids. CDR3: CASSPDSLYEQYF. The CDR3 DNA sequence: TGTGCCAGCAGCCCCGACAGCCTCTACGAGCAGTACTTC.

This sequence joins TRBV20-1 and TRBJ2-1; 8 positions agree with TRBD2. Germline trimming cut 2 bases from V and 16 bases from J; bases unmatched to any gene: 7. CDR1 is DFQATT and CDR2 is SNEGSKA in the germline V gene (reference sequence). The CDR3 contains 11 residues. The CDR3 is CSARTAGARFF. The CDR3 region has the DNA TGCAGTGCTAGAACAGCGGGGGCGCGATTCTTC.

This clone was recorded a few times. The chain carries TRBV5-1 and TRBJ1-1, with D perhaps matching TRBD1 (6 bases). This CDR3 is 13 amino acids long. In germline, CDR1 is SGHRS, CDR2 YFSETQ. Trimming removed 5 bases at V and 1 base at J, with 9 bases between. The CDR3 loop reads CASRRQENTEAFF. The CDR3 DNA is TGCGCCAGCAGGAGACAGGAGAACACTGAAGCTTTCTTT.

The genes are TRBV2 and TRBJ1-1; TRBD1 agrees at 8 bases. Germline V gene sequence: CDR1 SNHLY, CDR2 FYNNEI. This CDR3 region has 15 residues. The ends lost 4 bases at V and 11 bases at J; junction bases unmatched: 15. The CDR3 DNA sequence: TGTGCCAGCAGTGTGCACCCCAGAAGGACAGGGCGGGCTTTCTTT. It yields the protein CASSVHPRRTGRAFF.

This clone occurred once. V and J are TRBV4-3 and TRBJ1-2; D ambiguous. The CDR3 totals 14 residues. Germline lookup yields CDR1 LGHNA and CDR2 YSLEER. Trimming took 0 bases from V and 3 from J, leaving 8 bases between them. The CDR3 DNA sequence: TGCGCCAGCAGCCAAGATCTAGTGGACTATGGCTACACCTTC. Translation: CASSQDLVDYGYTF.

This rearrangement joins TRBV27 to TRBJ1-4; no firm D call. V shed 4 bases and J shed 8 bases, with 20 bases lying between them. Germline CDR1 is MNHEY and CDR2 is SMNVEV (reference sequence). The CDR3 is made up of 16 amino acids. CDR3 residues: CASSSPDGGGWEKLFF. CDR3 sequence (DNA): TGTGCCAGCAGTTCACCCGACGGCGGCGGTTGGGAAAAACTGTTTTTT.

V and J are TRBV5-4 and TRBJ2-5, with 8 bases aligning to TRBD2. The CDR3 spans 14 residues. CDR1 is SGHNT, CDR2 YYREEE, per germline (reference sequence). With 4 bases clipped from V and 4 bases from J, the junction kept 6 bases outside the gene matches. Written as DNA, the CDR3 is TGTGCCAGCAGCCCCTGGACTAGCAGAGAGACCCAGTACTTC. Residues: CASSPWTSRETQYF. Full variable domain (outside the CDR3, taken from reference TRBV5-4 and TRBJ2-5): ETGVTQSPTHLIKTRGQQVTLRCSSQSGHNTVSWYQQALGQGPQFIFQYYREEENGRGNFPPRFSGLQFPNYSSELNVNALELDDSALYLCASSPWTSRETQYFGPGTRLLVL.

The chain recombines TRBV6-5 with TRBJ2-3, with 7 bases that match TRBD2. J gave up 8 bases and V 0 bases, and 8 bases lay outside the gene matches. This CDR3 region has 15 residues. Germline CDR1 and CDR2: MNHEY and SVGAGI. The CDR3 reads CASSYSRRGLGTQYF. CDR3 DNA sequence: TGTGCCAGCAGTTACTCGAGGCGGGGGTTGGGTACGCAGTATTTT.

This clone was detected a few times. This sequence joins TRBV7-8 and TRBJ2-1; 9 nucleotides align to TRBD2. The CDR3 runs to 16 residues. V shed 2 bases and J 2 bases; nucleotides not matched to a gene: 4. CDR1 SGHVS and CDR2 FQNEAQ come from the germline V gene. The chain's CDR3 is CASSLWASGAYNEQFF. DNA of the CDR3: TGTGCCAGCAGCTTATGGGCTAGCGGGGCCTACAATGAGCAGTTCTTC.

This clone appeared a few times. The DNA for the CDR3 is TGTGCCTTTCAGGGAGGAGGCAATCAGCCCCAGCATTTT. Protein: CAFQGGGNQPQHF. V usage is TRBV30 and J usage is TRBJ1-5; possible D gene TRBD1, 5 bases. V dropped 7 bases and J dropped 2 bases, with 12 bases sitting between them. CDR3 size: 13 residues. Germline V gives CDR1 GTSNPN, CDR2 SVGIG (reference sequence).

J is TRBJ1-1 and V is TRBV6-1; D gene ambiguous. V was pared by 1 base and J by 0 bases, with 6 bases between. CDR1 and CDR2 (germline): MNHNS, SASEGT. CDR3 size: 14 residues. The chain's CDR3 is CASSEGSVNTEAFF. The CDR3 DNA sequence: TGTGCCAGCAGTGAAGGCAGCGTGAACACTGAAGCTTTCTTT.

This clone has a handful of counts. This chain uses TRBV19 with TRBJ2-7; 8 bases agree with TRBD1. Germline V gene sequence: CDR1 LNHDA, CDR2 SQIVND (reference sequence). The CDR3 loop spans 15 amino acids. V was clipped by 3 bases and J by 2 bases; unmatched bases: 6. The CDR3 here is CASSMERTGPYEQYF. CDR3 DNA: TGTGCCAGTAGTATGGAGAGGACAGGGCCCTACGAGCAGTACTTC.

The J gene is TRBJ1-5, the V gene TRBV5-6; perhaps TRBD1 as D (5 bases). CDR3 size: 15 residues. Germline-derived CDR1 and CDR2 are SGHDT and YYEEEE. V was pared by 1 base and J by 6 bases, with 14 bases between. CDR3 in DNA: TGTGCCAGCAGCTTGCAGCAGGGTAGGGGTCAGCCCCAGCATTTT. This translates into CASSLQQGRGQPQHF.

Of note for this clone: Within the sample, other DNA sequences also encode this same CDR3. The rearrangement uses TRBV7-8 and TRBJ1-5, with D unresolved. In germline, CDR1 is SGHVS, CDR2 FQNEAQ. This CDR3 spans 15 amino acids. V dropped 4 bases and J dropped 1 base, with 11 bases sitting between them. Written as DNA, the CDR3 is TGTGCCAGCAGCTCCCGGGGTAGGAGCAATCAGCCCCAGCATTTT. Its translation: CASSSRGRSNQPQHF.

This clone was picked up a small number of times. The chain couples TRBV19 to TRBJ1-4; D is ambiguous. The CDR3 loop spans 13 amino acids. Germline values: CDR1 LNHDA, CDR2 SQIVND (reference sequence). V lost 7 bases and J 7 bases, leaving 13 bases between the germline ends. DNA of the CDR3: TGTGCCAGTAACTTCGCCCGGGGTGAAAAACTGTTTTTT. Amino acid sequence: CASNFARGEKLFF.

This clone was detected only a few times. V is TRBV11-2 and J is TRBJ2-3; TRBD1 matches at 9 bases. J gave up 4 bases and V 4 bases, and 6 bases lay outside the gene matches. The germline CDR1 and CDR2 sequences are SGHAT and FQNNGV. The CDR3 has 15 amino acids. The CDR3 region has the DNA TGTGCCAGCAGCTCTGGACAGGGGAATGCAGATACGCAGTATTTT. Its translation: CASSSGQGNADTQYF.

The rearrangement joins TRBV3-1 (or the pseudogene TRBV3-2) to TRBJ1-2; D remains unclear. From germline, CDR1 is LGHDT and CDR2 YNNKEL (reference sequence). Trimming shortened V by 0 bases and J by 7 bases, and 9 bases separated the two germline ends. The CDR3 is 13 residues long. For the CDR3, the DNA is TGTGCCAGCAGCCAAGAAGGCGGGCTTGGCTACACCTTC. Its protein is CASSQEGGLGYTF.

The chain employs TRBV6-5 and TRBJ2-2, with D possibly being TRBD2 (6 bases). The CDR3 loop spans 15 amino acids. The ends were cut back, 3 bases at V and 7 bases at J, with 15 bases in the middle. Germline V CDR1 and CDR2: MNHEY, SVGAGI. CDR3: CASSYGHREDGELFF. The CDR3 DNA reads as TGTGCCAGCAGTTATGGCCATAGGGAGGACGGGGAGCTGTTTTTT.